The rows below give T cell receptor beta chains drawn from one sample of a study of blood T cell repertoires in COVID-19. This table comes from immunoSEQ multiplex PCR, and its TCRdb copy is limited to in-frame clones, with some not included. The sample has 100,000 to 150,000 clones, about 87% seen once. What was sequenced was peripheral blood. These receptors were collected from a woman aged 70-85 years with acute or convalescent COVID-19. Each CDR3 is given with its conserved first and last residue. A D gene is named only where the DNA matches it firmly. Clone size is not always given. Where it is, it says once, few, many or a class for expanded clones.

v_call	d_call	cdr3_length	clone_size	j_call	cdr3_nt	cdr3_aa
TRBV14	NA	13	NA	TRBJ2-1	TGTGCCAGCAGCCACGCAGGGGGGAGGGAGCAGTTCTTC	CASSHAGGREQFF
TRBV11-2	TRBD1	14	once	TRBJ2-7	TGTGCCAGCAGCTTGGGGAGACAGGGCTACGAGCAGTACTTC	CASSLGRQGYEQYF
TRBV5-1	NA	15	NA	TRBJ1-1	TGCGCCAGCAGCTTGATACCCGCAGGCAACACTGAAGCTTTCTTT	CASSLIPAGNTEAFF
TRBV6-6	TRBD1	14	NA	TRBJ2-2	TGTGCCAGCAGCTACAGGGGGATTACCGGGGAGCTGTTTTTT	CASSYRGITGELFF
TRBV7-9	TRBD1	16	NA	TRBJ1-6	TGTGCCAGCAGCTTCGGTGACAGGGGATATAATTCACCCCTCCACTTT	CASSFGDRGYNSPLHF
TRBV29-1	NA	13	NA	TRBJ1-2	TGCAGCGTTTTCCCAGGGGCGCACTATGGCTACACCTTC	CSVFPGAHYGYTF
TRBV19	NA	14	NA	TRBJ1-6	TGTGCCAGTAGTATTTTCAGTCACCGCTCAACCCTCCACTTT	CASSIFSHRSTLHF
TRBV3-1/TRBV3-2	NA	13	NA	TRBJ2-3	TGTGCCACCTCTTCCCCGGGCACAGATACGCAGTATTTT	CATSSPGTDTQYF
TRBV28	NA	13	NA	TRBJ2-7	TGTGCCAGCAGTTTTTGGAGGACCTACGAGCAGTACTTC	CASSFWRTYEQYF
TRBV7-9	NA	14	NA	TRBJ1-6	TGTGCCAGCAGCTCGATAGACAGCCCTCTAACCCTCCACTTT	CASSSIDSPLTLHF
TRBV2	NA	14	NA	TRBJ1-5	TGTGCCAGCATCCCCGACAGCCCCAATCAGCCCCAGCATTTT	CASIPDSPNQPQHF
TRBV9	NA	14	NA	TRBJ1-1	TGTGCCAGCATGGGGGGAGGGAGTCACACTGAAGCTTTCTTT	CASMGGGSHTEAFF
TRBV28	NA	15	NA	TRBJ1-3	TGTGCCAGCAGTTTAAGTATAAGAGGAGGGAACACCATATATTTT	CASSLSIRGGNTIYF
TRBV10-3	NA	16	NA	TRBJ2-2	TGTGCCATCAGTGAGTCGCGGGGTCGTGAAGCCGGGGAGCTGTTTTTT	CAISESRGREAGELFF
TRBV30	NA	15	NA	TRBJ1-1	TGTGCCTGGAGTGTAGATCGACGGAGGAACACTGAAGCTTTCTTT	CAWSVDRRRNTEAFF
TRBV4-1	NA	15	NA	TRBJ1-2	TGCGCCAGCAGCCAAGGACAGGACCATAACTATGGCTACACCTTC	CASSQGQDHNYGYTF
TRBV9	TRBD1	15	once	TRBJ1-2	TGTGCCAGCAGCGTAGCGCCGACAGGGGCTATAGGCTACACCTTC	CASSVAPTGAIGYTF
TRBV7-9	NA	14	NA	TRBJ2-5	TGTGCCAGCAGCTTAGGCGGGGGCTTAGAGACCCAGTACTTC	CASSLGGGLETQYF
TRBV28	NA	15	NA	TRBJ1-5	TGTGCCAGCAGTTTCGTTGCAGGGGATAATCAGCCCCAGCATTTT	CASSFVAGDNQPQHF
TRBV2	NA	13	once	TRBJ2-7	TGTGCCAGCAGTGAGTTCCTAGGGGACGAGCAGTACTTC	CASSEFLGDEQYF
TRBV7-2	NA	12	NA	TRBJ2-7	TGTGCCAGCAGCTTAGCGTATGTTCGGCAGTACTTC	CASSLAYVRQYF
TRBV24-1	NA	15	NA	TRBJ2-5	TGTGCCACCGCGAACCCGACAGTAGCCCAAGAGACCCAGTACTTC	CATANPTVAQETQYF
TRBV11-3	TRBD1	14	NA	TRBJ1-5	TGTGCCACCCACCCGCGGCAGGGGGCTCAGCCCCAGCATTTT	CATHPRQGAQPQHF
TRBV12-3/TRBV12-4	NA	12	NA	TRBJ2-1	TGTGCCAGCAGACTACAGGACAATGAGCAGTTCTTC	CASRLQDNEQFF
TRBV6-2/TRBV6-3	NA	15	NA	TRBJ2-3	TGTGCCAGCAGTTACGGGAGGACGGCTTCGGGTACGCAGTATTTT	CASSYGRTASGTQYF
TRBV6-5	NA	12	few	TRBJ1-5	TGTGCCACCGGACAAGTAGGTCAGCCCCAGCATTTT	CATGQVGQPQHF
TRBV7-2	TRBD2	14	NA	TRBJ2-5	TGTGCCAGCAGCCCAGGACTAGCGGGGGAGACCCAGTACTTC	CASSPGLAGETQYF
TRBV9	NA	15	few	TRBJ1-2	TGTGCCAGCAGCGTAGGTGGGGGGACTAACTATGGCTACACCTTC	CASSVGGGTNYGYTF
TRBV2	NA	15	NA	TRBJ2-3	TGTGCCAGCAGCGAACTACTCCCGGGCACAGATACGCAGTATTTT	CASSELLPGTDTQYF
TRBV2	NA	8	NA	TRBJ1-2	TGTGCCAGCAGTGACCATGTCTTC	CASSDHVF
TRBV7-8	TRBD2	15	once	TRBJ2-1	TGTGCCAGCAGCCGAGGGACTAGCGGGGTTGGTGAGCAGTTCTTC	CASSRGTSGVGEQFF
TRBV28	TRBD1	15	NA	TRBJ1-1	TGTGCCAGCAGTTCCGGACAGGGCCGGAACACTGAAGCTTTCTTT	CASSSGQGRNTEAFF
TRBV12-3/TRBV12-4	TRBD1	13	NA	TRBJ1-6	TGTGCCAGCGGTAATCAGGGGGACTCACCCCTCCACTTT	CASGNQGDSPLHF
TRBV28	NA	14	NA	TRBJ2-1	TGTGCCAGCAGTTTTAGTGTTTCCCAGGATGAGCAGTTCTTC	CASSFSVSQDEQFF
TRBV7-9	NA	14	NA	TRBJ1-1	TGTGCCAGCAGCTTGGGGGGGCTGGACACTGAAGCTTTCTTT	CASSLGGLDTEAFF
TRBV15	NA	15	NA	TRBJ1-5	TGTGCCACCGGTTACGGTATCTATAGCAATCAGCCCCAGCATTTT	CATGYGIYSNQPQHF
TRBV28	NA	17	NA	TRBJ1-5	TGTGCCAGCAGCTTAGAGGGAGCAGGGGCGCGGAATCAGCCCCAGCATTTT	CASSLEGAGARNQPQHF
TRBV5-1	NA	16	NA	TRBJ1-4	TGCGCCAGCAGCTTGGGAACGGAGGCAACTAATGAAAAACTGTTTTTT	CASSLGTEATNEKLFF
TRBV7-9	NA	11	NA	TRBJ1-6	TGTGCCACCGGAAGAGGTTCACCCCTCCACTTT	CATGRGSPLHF
TRBV2	NA	15	once	TRBJ1-4	TGTGCCAGCAGTGAAGGCGGAGGACTGTGGGAAAAACTGTTTTTT	CASSEGGGLWEKLFF
TRBV21-1	NA	15	NA	TRBJ1-4	TGTGCCAGCAGCAGGATCGGACAGGGGGGTGAAAAACTGTTTTTT	CASSRIGQGGEKLFF
TRBV5-1	TRBD2	16	NA	TRBJ2-2	TGCGCCAGCAGCAGTAGCGGGGGGTATAACACCGGGGAGCTGTTTTTT	CASSSSGGYNTGELFF
TRBV23-1	TRBD1	16	NA	TRBJ1-5	TGCGCCAGCAGTCAGGGCTGGGACAGGGCGATTCAGCCCCAGCATTTT	CASSQGWDRAIQPQHF
TRBV6-5	NA	14	NA	TRBJ1-5	TGTGCCAGCTGGGCGACAGCTAGCAATCAGCCCCAGCATTTT	CASWATASNQPQHF
TRBV4-2	TRBD2	16	once	TRBJ2-7	TGTGCCAGCAGCCAAGAGGGGAGCGGGATACGTGGGGAGCAGTACTTC	CASSQEGSGIRGEQYF
TRBV5-1	NA	15	once	TRBJ1-4	TGCGCCAGCAGCTTGTCCGGGGGTGAATCGGAAAAACTGTTTTTT	CASSLSGGESEKLFF
TRBV6-5	NA	13	NA	TRBJ1-2	TGTGCCAGCAGTTACGGGGCAGTAGTCGGCTACACCTTC	CASSYGAVVGYTF
TRBV2	NA	13	NA	TRBJ1-1	TGTGCCAGCAGGATACAGGGAAACACTGAAGCTTTCTTT	CASRIQGNTEAFF
TRBV18	TRBD1	17	NA	TRBJ2-7	TGTGCCAGCTCACCTATGATAAAGACAGGGGCCACCTACGAGCAGTACTTC	CASSPMIKTGATYEQYF
TRBV29-1	NA	14	NA	TRBJ1-4	TGCAGCGTTGATAGGAGCGGTACTAATGAAAAACTGTTTTTT	CSVDRSGTNEKLFF
TRBV28	NA	16	NA	TRBJ1-2	TGTGCCAGCAGTTTAGGGGCCGCTGCGGGGGGCTATGGCTACACCTTC	CASSLGAAAGGYGYTF
TRBV5-1	NA	14	NA	TRBJ1-2	TGCGCCAGCAGCTTGTTGTCAGCTAACTATGGCTACACCTTC	CASSLLSANYGYTF
TRBV9	TRBD1	16	NA	TRBJ1-3	TGTGCCAGCAGCGTGGGACAGACCCACACTGGAAACACCATATATTTT	CASSVGQTHTGNTIYF
TRBV3-1/TRBV3-2	NA	13	few	TRBJ1-5	TGTGCCAGCAGCCGGGGGGTTGATCAGCCCCAGCATTTT	CASSRGVDQPQHF